The 10 T cell receptor beta chains in this list originate from one sample, sequenced in a study of control samples from healthy donors and cancer patients. This table comes from immunoSEQ multiplex PCR, and its TCRdb copy is limited to in-frame clones, with some not included. Of over 100,000 clones in the sample, 85% to 90% were seen once. Sequenced input: blood. Receptor source: a woman between 50 and 59 years old in good health.

The chain links TRBV5-6 to TRBJ1-5; 8 nucleotides line up with TRBD1. The CDR3 runs 15 residues. Losses at the gene ends were 5 bases for V and 7 bases for J; bases not matched to a gene: 11. The V gene's germline CDR1 is SGHDT and CDR2 YYEEEE. The CDR3 spells CASSNQDRENQPQHF. The CDR3 DNA follows: TGTGCCAGCAGTAACCAGGACAGGGAGAACCAGCCCCAGCATTTT. Drawing the rest from reference TRBV5-6 and TRBJ1-5, the complete variable domain is DAGVTQSPTHLIKTRGQQVTLRCSPKSGHDTVSWYQQALGQGPQFIFQYYEEEERQRGNFPDRFSGHQFPNYSSELNVNALLLGDSALYLCASSNQDRENQPQHFGDGTRLSIL.

This sequence joins TRBV5-4 and TRBJ1-1; the D gene is possibly TRBD1 (5 bases). Germline CDR1 and CDR2: SGHNT and YYREEE (reference sequence). V lost 5 bases to trimming and J lost 7 bases, with 12 bases between them. This CDR3 spans 12 amino acids. The CDR3 is CASRSSGDEAFF. For the CDR3, the DNA is TGTGCCAGCAGGAGTTCGGGGGATGAAGCTTTCTTT.

The V and J genes are TRBV10-3 and TRBJ2-4; tentatively, D is TRBD2 (5 bases). The CDR3 is 13 amino acids. CDR1 ENHRY and CDR2 SYGVKD come from the germline V gene. V gave up 10 bases and J gave up 3 bases, with 13 bases separating them. The CDR3 is CATADWGKNIQYF. The CDR3 DNA sequence: TGTGCCACTGCGGACTGGGGCAAAAACATTCAGTACTTC.

This chain links TRBV29-1 with TRBJ2-1; the D gene is possibly TRBD2 (5 bases). This CDR3 has 12 residues. Germline V lookup: CDR1 SQVTM, CDR2 ANQGSEA. Deletions cut 4 bases from V and 2 bases from J, with 6 bases between. Here the CDR3 DNA reads TGCAGCGTTGCGAGGGCCTACAATGAGCAGTTCTTC. Amino acid sequence: CSVARAYNEQFF.

V usage is TRBV18 and J usage is TRBJ1-2, with 12 bases that match TRBD1. CDR3 length: 16 amino acids. Germline CDR1 is KGHSH and CDR2 is LQKENI. V lost 6 bases to trimming and J lost 7 bases; unmatched junction nucleotides: 12. This chain's CDR3 is CASSLRGTGGKSGYTF. Written as DNA, the CDR3 is TGTGCCAGCTCCCTTAGGGGGACAGGGGGCAAAAGTGGCTACACCTTC.

This clone was observed once. CDR3 region: CASSYWRVSGELFF. The CDR3 DNA is TGTGCCAGCAGTTACTGGAGGGTTTCCGGGGAGCTGTTTTTT. The gene calls are TRBV6-5 and TRBJ2-2, with a weak D call TRBD2 (6 bases). The CDR3 loop spans 14 amino acids. V lost 1 base, J lost 6 bases, and 9 bases lay in between. Germline V lookup: CDR1 MNHEY, CDR2 SVGAGI.

This chain joins TRBV30 and TRBJ1-5, with D perhaps matching TRBD1 (5 bases). The CDR3 is 16 residues long. V lost 4 bases to trimming and J lost 2 bases, with 18 bases between them. In germline, CDR1 is GTSNPN, CDR2 SVGIG (reference sequence). The CDR3 coding sequence is TGTGCCTGGACTTTCAAAGACAGCTACGGCAATCAGCCCCAGCATTTT. Encoded protein: CAWTFKDSYGNQPQHF.

This clone occurred a few times. This chain links TRBV4-1 with TRBJ2-1; D is unresolved. The germline V and J ends were trimmed by 1 base and 8 bases, with 12 bases remaining between them. The CDR3 loop spans 14 amino acids. The germline CDR1 and CDR2 sequences are MGHRA and YSYEKL. CDR3 sequence reads: CASSQVDVLDEQFF. CDR3 coding DNA: TGCGCCAGCAGCCAAGTCGACGTCCTAGATGAGCAGTTCTTC.

The CDR3 here is CAWSVGPYQPQHF. CDR3 nucleotide sequence: TGTGCCTGGAGTGTGGGCCCATATCAGCCCCAGCATTTT. This chain uses TRBV30 with TRBJ1-5; unclear D gene. V was pared by 0 bases and J by 5 bases, with 8 bases between. Looked up from germline, CDR1 is GTSNPN and CDR2 is SVGIG (reference sequence). This CDR3 has 13 residues.

The genes are TRBV4-3 and TRBJ1-6; 11 bases line up with TRBD1. With V trimmed by 5 bases and J by 7 bases, 4 bases remained unmatched. Germline-derived CDR1 and CDR2 are LGHNA and YSLEER. The CDR3 runs 15 residues. This chain's CDR3 is CASSRGTGGNSPLHF. As DNA, the CDR3 is TGCGCCAGCAGCAGAGGGACAGGGGGAAATTCACCCCTCCACTTT.